These 25 T cell receptor beta chains originate from one sample sequenced in a study of shared clonotypes between healthy human individuals. Profiling relied on immunoSEQ multiplex PCR, and the TCRdb table lists in-frame clones only, not all of them. The profile shows 2 million to 2.5 million clones, almost 96% of them singletons. Sequences were obtained from naive CD4+ T cells sorted from blood. Noted subset: CD45RA+ positively selected. The origin of the receptors is a man aged 18 to 30 in good health.

The chain combines TRBV18 with TRBJ2-7; D unresolved. Germline values: CDR1 KGHSH, CDR2 LQKENI. Trimming removed 1 base from V and 2 bases from J, with 12 bases in between. The CDR3 covers 15 residues. Here the CDR3 DNA reads TGTGCCAGCTCACCACAGGTTCAGGCACCCTACGAGCAGTACTTC. Its protein product is CASSPQVQAPYEQYF. Full variable domain (outside the CDR3, taken from reference TRBV18 and TRBJ2-7): NAGVMQNPRHLVRRRGQEARLRCSPMKGHSHVYWYRQLPEEGLKFMVYLQKENIIDESGMPKERFSAEFPKEGPSILRIQQVVRGDSAAYFCASSPQVQAPYEQYFGPGTRLTVT.

The V call is TRBV7-9, the J call TRBJ2-7; TRBD2 aligns across 10 bases. Germline loops: CDR1 SEHNR, CDR2 FQNEAQ (reference sequence). The CDR3 has 14 amino acids. The V segment lost 6 bases and the J segment 3 bases; nucleotides outside the gene matches: 5. The CDR3: CASRPGLADYEQYF. The CDR3 DNA reads as TGTGCCAGCAGACCAGGACTAGCGGACTACGAGCAGTACTTC.

The rearrangement joins TRBV4-2 to TRBJ2-3; no clear D. This CDR3 region has 12 residues. Trimming cost V 6 bases and J 3 bases, with 7 bases left between them. Germline V lookup: CDR1 LGHNA, CDR2 YNFKEQ. The CDR3 DNA sequence: TGTGCCAGCAGTAAAACGACAGATACGCAGTATTTT. Translated: CASSKTTDTQYF.

This chain joins TRBV6-1 and TRBJ1-2; the D is unclear. Trimming took off 6 bases at V and 4 bases at J, with 18 bases between the two ends. This CDR3 spans 15 amino acids. The germline V gene has CDR1 MNHNS and CDR2 SASEGT. For the CDR3, the DNA is TGTGCCAGCAGGGAAACGGGCCCTCTTCTCTATGGCTACACCTTC. As protein: CASRETGPLLYGYTF.

The J gene is TRBJ2-7, the V gene TRBV27; 8 bases are a match to TRBD1. V lost 6 bases, J lost 5 bases, and 3 bases stayed unmatched. Per the germline V gene, CDR1 is MNHEY and CDR2 is SMNVEV (reference sequence). The CDR3 contains 12 residues. In nucleotides, the CDR3 is TGTGCCAGCAGGCAGGGGGCCCACGAGCAGTACTTC. Amino acid sequence: CASRQGAHEQYF.

The V call is TRBV6-1, the J call TRBJ1-1; D is possibly TRBD1 (6 bases). V was cut by 4 bases and J by 1 base, with 10 bases left in between. In germline, CDR1 is MNHNS, CDR2 SASEGT. The CDR3 is 14 residues long. DNA of the CDR3: TGTGCCAGCAGTGTCAAAGGGGGGAACACTGAAGCTTTCTTT. Translating gives CASSVKGGNTEAFF.

The chain is built from TRBV10-3 and TRBJ1-5; 7 bases line up with TRBD1. J gave up 3 bases and V 10 bases, and 9 bases lay outside the gene matches. Looked up from germline, CDR1 is ENHRY and CDR2 is SYGVKD. The length of the CDR3 is 14 residues. CDR3 sequence: CATRDRTVNQPQHF. The CDR3 coding sequence is TGTGCCACCCGGGACAGAACAGTCAATCAGCCCCAGCATTTT.

The chain is built from TRBV2 and TRBJ1-2; tentative D call: TRBD1 (6 bases). This CDR3 has 19 residues. The germline V gene has CDR1 SNHLY and CDR2 FYNNEI. Trimming left V 1 base short and J 2 bases short, with 23 bases between. The CDR3 nucleotides are TGTGCCAGCAGTGAAGACCCCCACAGGGCCTCTGTGACGAACTATGGCTACACCTTC. Its translation is CASSEDPHRASVTNYGYTF.

The J gene is TRBJ1-6, the V gene TRBV6-1, with TRBD1 identical over 10 bases. Unmatched junction bases numbered 13, after V lost 3 bases and J lost 11 bases. The CDR3 runs 17 residues. Germline CDR1 and CDR2: MNHNS and SASEGT. CDR3: CASSEGQGNWRSAPLHF. CDR3 DNA: TGTGCCAGCAGTGAGGGACAGGGGAACTGGAGGTCGGCACCCCTCCACTTT.

The chain carries TRBV9 and TRBJ1-6, with D possibly TRBD1 on 5 matching bases. The CDR3 is 15 amino acids. The germline V gene encodes CDR1 SGDLS and CDR2 YYNGEE. V was clipped by 2 bases and J by 7 bases, with 13 bases between them. CDR3 coding DNA: TGTGCCAGCAGCGTTACAGACGGGGGGAATTCACCCCTCCACTTT. Residues: CASSVTDGGNSPLHF. Using reference TRBV9 and TRBJ1-6 for the parts outside the CDR3, the full variable domain is DSGVTQTPKHLITATGQRVTLRCSPRSGDLSVYWYQQSLDQGLQFLIQYYNGEERAKGNILERFSAQQFPDLHSELNLSSLELGDSALYFCASSVTDGGNSPLHFGNGTRLTVT.

The V gene is TRBV28, the J gene TRBJ2-1; D perhaps matches TRBD1 (7 bases). Germline loops: CDR1 MDHEN, CDR2 SYDVKM. This CDR3 spans 15 amino acids. Deletions cut 7 bases from V and 9 bases from J, with 22 bases between. CDR3 bases: TGTGCCAGCACCTTAGGGGGCGGGATAGGCGGTGAGCAGTTCTTC. Residues: CASTLGGGIGGEQFF. The full variable domain, its missing parts supplied by reference TRBV28 and TRBJ2-1, is DVKVTQSSRYLVKRTGEKVFLECVQDMDHENMFWYRQDPGLGLRLIYFSYDVKMKEKGDIPEGYSVSREKKERFSLILESASTNQTSMYLCASTLGGGIGGEQFFGPGTRLTVL.

The rearrangement uses TRBV11-2 and TRBJ2-7; unclear D gene. The CDR3 sequence is 17 residues long. The V end was cut by 3 bases, the J end by 2 bases, with 20 bases between. The germline CDR1 and CDR2 sequences are SGHAT and FQNNGV. CDR3 loop: CASSFPVSGPGAYEQYF. In nucleotides, the CDR3 is TGTGCCAGCAGCTTCCCCGTATCCGGGCCTGGGGCCTACGAGCAGTACTTC.

This chain joins TRBV15 and TRBJ2-6; no firm D call. Per the germline V gene, CDR1 is LNHNV and CDR2 is YYDKDF (reference sequence). The V end lost 0 bases, the J end lost 0 bases, and 6 bases lay between the germline ends. The CDR3 has 16 residues. The CDR3 is CATSRDKPSGANVLTF. In DNA form, the CDR3 reads TGTGCCACCAGCAGAGATAAGCCCTCTGGGGCCAACGTCCTGACTTTC.

In the case of this clone: The same CDR3 is also encoded by other DNA sequences in this sample. The genes are TRBV6-5 and TRBJ1-2, with D hard to call. Per germline, CDR1 MNHEY and CDR2 SVGAGI. The CDR3 totals 12 residues. V was shortened by 0 bases and J by 5 bases, with 4 bases between the two germline ends. CDR3 residues: CASSYSNYGYTF. CDR3 sequence (DNA): TGTGCCAGCAGTTACTCAAATTATGGCTACACCTTC.

This chain links TRBV2 with TRBJ2-1; 10 nucleotides agree with TRBD2. The trim removed 6 bases at V and 0 bases at J, leaving 20 bases unmatched. Germline loops: CDR1 SNHLY, CDR2 FYNNEI. The CDR3 runs 21 residues. CDR3: CASSKRLNLAGVPGSYNEQFF. CDR3 DNA sequence: TGTGCCAGCAGCAAACGACTAAACCTAGCGGGGGTTCCCGGCTCCTACAATGAGCAGTTCTTC.

CDR3 amino acids: CASSSGIAEAFF. CDR3 nucleotides: TGTGCCAGCAGTTCAGGGATAGCTGAAGCTTTCTTT. This chain joins TRBV6-5 and TRBJ1-1; the D gene is possibly TRBD1 (5 bases). The CDR3 loop spans 12 amino acids. V gave up 4 bases and J gave up 6 bases, with 9 bases separating them. The germline gives CDR1 MNHEY, CDR2 SVGAGI.

This sequence joins TRBV5-6 and TRBJ2-1, with a tentative D call TRBD2 (6 bases). From germline, CDR1 is SGHDT and CDR2 YYEEEE. The CDR3 loop spans 13 amino acids. V shed 6 bases and J shed 4 bases, with 11 bases lying between them. The CDR3 here is CASNLARYNEQFF. The CDR3 DNA reads TGTGCCAGCAACCTAGCGCGTTACAATGAGCAGTTCTTC.

J is TRBJ1-1 and V is TRBV10-3; TRBD1 matches 7 bases. Trimming removed 9 bases from V and 4 bases from J; junction bases left unmatched: 17. The CDR3 totals 16 residues. Looked up from germline, CDR1 is ENHRY and CDR2 is SYGVKD. In DNA form, the CDR3 reads TGTGCCATTCTGCCAGACAGGGCCCCACCAGGCACTGAAGCTTTCTTT. This gives the protein CAILPDRAPPGTEAFF.

This chain links TRBV10-3 with TRBJ1-5; no clear D gene. Looked up from germline, CDR1 is ENHRY and CDR2 is SYGVKD. V dropped 0 bases and J dropped 0 bases, with 9 bases sitting between them. The CDR3 sequence is 16 residues long. The CDR3: CAISESISLSNQPQHF. The CDR3 DNA follows: TGTGCCATCAGTGAGTCGATCTCTCTTAGCAATCAGCCCCAGCATTTT.

This sequence joins TRBV28 and TRBJ1-6, with D tentatively TRBD1 (6 bases). Germline V gives CDR1 MDHEN, CDR2 SYDVKM. The CDR3 has 14 amino acids. V was shortened by 6 bases and J by 7 bases, with 13 bases between the two germline ends. The CDR3 protein is CASRRGGLNSPLHF. DNA of the CDR3: TGTGCCAGCAGACGTGGGGGCTTGAATTCACCCCTCCACTTT.

This clone was seen only once. The V and J genes are TRBV6-5 and TRBJ2-7; 9 positions match TRBD1. Per germline, CDR1 MNHEY and CDR2 SVGAGI. The CDR3 length is 15 residues. J lost 5 bases, V lost 5 bases, and 10 bases had no gene match. This chain's CDR3 is CASSHGQGRSHEQYF. CDR3 DNA: TGTGCCAGCAGTCACGGACAGGGGAGGTCCCACGAGCAGTACTTC.

This chain connects TRBV5-6 to TRBJ2-2; 9 bases fit TRBD2. Germline V gene lookup returns CDR1 SGHDT and CDR2 YYEEEE. The CDR3 runs 17 residues. V gave up 6 bases and J gave up 2 bases; unmatched junction bases: 11. Here the CDR3 reads CASNTYGLAINTGELFF. In nucleotides, the CDR3 is TGTGCCAGCAACACTTATGGACTAGCGATAAACACCGGGGAGCTGTTTTTT.

The rearrangement uses TRBV7-9 and TRBJ2-2; D might be TRBD1 (6 bases). Per the germline V gene, CDR1 is SEHNR and CDR2 is FQNEAQ (reference sequence). This CDR3 contains 15 residues. The V end was cut by 5 bases, the J end by 5 bases, with 15 bases between. CDR3 amino acids: CASSRRQVPTGELFF. In nucleotides, the CDR3 is TGTGCCAGCAGCAGAAGACAGGTCCCAACCGGGGAGCTGTTTTTT.

The chain is built from TRBV7-9 and TRBJ2-3; 7 bases match TRBD2. Trimming cost V 5 bases and J 4 bases; bases outside gene matches: 9. Germline loops: CDR1 SEHNR, CDR2 FQNEAQ (reference sequence). The CDR3 runs to 15 residues. The CDR3 DNA is TGTGCCAGCAGCCCCTCGGGGGGACCTTCAGATACGCAGTATTTT. Translating gives CASSPSGGPSDTQYF.

As concerns this clone: The same CDR3 arises from other DNA sequences in this sample as well. V is TRBV6-6 and J is TRBJ1-6; perhaps TRBD1 as D (5 bases). The CDR3 length is 13 residues. CDR1 and CDR2 (germline): MNHNY, SVGAGI (reference sequence). V lost 9 bases and J lost 0, with 6 bases in between. As DNA, the CDR3 is TGTGCCAGTAGGGGCTCCTATAATTCACCCCTCCACTTT. It translates to CASRGSYNSPLHF.